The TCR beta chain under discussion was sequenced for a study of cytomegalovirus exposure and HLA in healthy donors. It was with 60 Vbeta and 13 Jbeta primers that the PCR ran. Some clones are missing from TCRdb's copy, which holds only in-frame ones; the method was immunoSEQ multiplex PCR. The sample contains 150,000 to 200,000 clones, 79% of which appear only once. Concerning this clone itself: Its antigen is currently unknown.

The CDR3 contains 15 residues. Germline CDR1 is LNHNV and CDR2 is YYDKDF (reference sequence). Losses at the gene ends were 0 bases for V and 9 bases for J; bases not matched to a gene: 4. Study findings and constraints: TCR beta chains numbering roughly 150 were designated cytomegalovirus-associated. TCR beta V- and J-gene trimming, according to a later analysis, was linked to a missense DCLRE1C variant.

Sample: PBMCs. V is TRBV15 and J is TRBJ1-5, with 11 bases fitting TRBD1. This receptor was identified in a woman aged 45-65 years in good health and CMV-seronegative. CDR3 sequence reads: CATSRDGDRGGPQHF. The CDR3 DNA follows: TGTGCCACCAGCAGAGATGGGGACAGGGGGGGGCCCCAGCATTTT. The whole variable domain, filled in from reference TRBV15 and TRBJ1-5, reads DAMVIQNPRYQVTQFGKPVTLSCSQTLNHNVMYWYQQKSSQAPKLLFHYYDKDFNNEADTPDNFQSRRPNTSFCFLDIRSPGLGDTAMYLCATSRDGDRGGPQHFGDGTRLSIL.